Below are 7 T cell receptor beta chains sequenced from a single sample in a study of cytomegalovirus exposure and HLA in healthy donors. PCR amplification relied on 60 Vbeta primers (plus 13 Jbeta primers). Sequencing used immunoSEQ multiplex PCR; TCRdb keeps in-frame clones, though not all of them. The repertoire holds about 89,000 clones, with under 85% as singletons. The sample consisted of PBMCs. The origin of the receptors is a male donor in good health and CMV-seronegative.

The chain has TRBV11-2 and TRBJ1-1; D is possibly TRBD1 (5 bases). The CDR3 sequence is 13 residues long. Trimming took 1 base from V and 3 from J, leaving 6 bases between them. The V gene's germline CDR1 is SGHAT and CDR2 FQNNGV. CDR3 in amino acids: CASSLVRDTEAFF. CDR3 DNA sequence: TGTGCCAGCAGCTTAGTCAGGGACACTGAAGCTTTCTTT.

The chain joins TRBV9 to TRBJ1-6; TRBD1 is a possible D gene (5 bases). The length of the CDR3 is 16 residues. Trimming shortened V by 3 bases and J by 2 bases, and 12 bases separated the two germline ends. Germline values: CDR1 SGDLS, CDR2 YYNGEE. This CDR3 reads CASSGGHGAYNSPLHF. The CDR3 DNA follows: TGTGCCAGCAGCGGCGGACACGGCGCCTATAATTCACCCCTCCACTTT.

The chain joins TRBV7-2 to TRBJ1-1; TRBD1 is a possible D gene (6 bases). V lost 0 bases and J lost 1, with 9 bases in between. Germline CDR1 and CDR2: SGHTA and FQGNSA. There are 15 residues in the CDR3. The CDR3 protein is CASSLAGQRNTEAFF. The CDR3, as DNA: TGTGCCAGCAGCTTAGCTGGACAGAGGAACACTGAAGCTTTCTTT.

This clone was counted a single time. The CDR3 loop is CAIRQTGAATEAFF. For the CDR3, the DNA is TGTGCCATCAGACAGACAGGGGCGGCCACTGAAGCTTTCTTT. The chain carries TRBV10-3 and TRBJ1-1; 8 bases agree with TRBD1. This CDR3 region has 14 residues. The trim removed 6 bases at V and 4 bases at J, leaving 7 bases unmatched. Germline loops: CDR1 ENHRY, CDR2 SYGVKD.

This sequence joins TRBV5-1 and TRBJ1-2; a possible D gene is TRBD1 (6 bases). This CDR3 contains 14 residues. The germline V gene has CDR1 SGHRS and CDR2 YFSETQ. V was clipped by 4 bases and J by 2 bases, with 12 bases between them. The CDR3, as DNA: TGCGCCAGCAGCCCGGACAGCGGAAACTATGGCTACACCTTC. Translated: CASSPDSGNYGYTF. The variable domain in full, completed from reference TRBV5-1 and TRBJ1-2, reads KAGVTQTPRYLIKTRGQQVTLSCSPISGHRSVSWYQQTPGQGLQFLFEYFSETQRNKGNFPGRFSGRQFSNSRSEMNVSTLELGDSALYLCASSPDSGNYGYTFGSGTRLTVV.

Concerning this clone itself: At one end, the junction sequence differs from germline, possibly due to a read error. This chain joins TRBV13 and TRBJ2-6, with D possibly matching TRBD1 (5 bases). This CDR3 is 14 amino acids long. Germline CDR1 and CDR2: PRHDT and FYEKMQ (reference sequence). CDR3 sequence: CASSPGNGANGLTF. In DNA form, the CDR3 reads TGTGCCAGCAGCCCAGGGAATGGGGCCAACGGCCTGACTTTC.

The rearrangement uses TRBV18 and TRBJ1-2; 8 bases match TRBD1. This CDR3 is 14 amino acids long. Germline V gene lookup returns CDR1 KGHSH and CDR2 LQKENI. V lost 2 bases, J lost 8 bases, and 7 bases stayed unmatched. The CDR3 coding sequence is TGTGCCAGCTCACCAGAAAAGGACAGGGACGGCTACACCTTC. It is translated as CASSPEKDRDGYTF.